This TCR beta chain is drawn from a study of T cell responses to AZD1222 COVID-19 vaccine. Study results and caveats: Elevations in Spike-specific TCR breadth and depth followed administration of two AZD1222 doses. Clonal diversity may have been underestimated, and the donors were mostly white British, with more females than males.

This clone occurred once. Its antigen is unknown. Assay: immunoSEQ multiplex PCR; the TCRdb copy retains only in-frame clones and omits some. Of under 70,000 clones in the sample, roughly three quarters are singletons; the top ten hold 11% to 15%. This CDR3 has 17 amino acids. CDR1 and CDR2 from the germline V gene are WNHNN and SYGVQD (reference sequence). Trimming cost V 0 bases and J 1 base; bases outside gene matches: 7. This material consisted of peripheral blood, taken on day 0 of AZD1222 vaccination. The rearrangement joins TRBV10-1 to TRBJ2-5; 8 bases line up with TRBD1. The TCR originated in an adult in good health. CDR3 protein: CASSESLGTGAQETQYF. The CDR3 nucleotides are TGCGCCAGCAGTGAGTCCCTCGGGACAGGTGCCCAAGAGACCCAGTACTTC.